These 28 T cell receptor beta chains share one sample of origin, sequenced in a study of blood T cell repertoires in COVID-19. TCRdb keeps only in-frame clones here, not all; method: immunoSEQ multiplex PCR. The sample lists about 80,000 clones, 70% to 90% occurring once. The material sequenced was peripheral blood. The receptors shown here come from a woman older than 75 with acute or convalescent COVID-19.

V usage is TRBV10-3 and J usage is TRBJ1-3, with 8 bases that match TRBD1. Trimming removed 6 bases from V and 0 bases from J; junction bases left unmatched: 7. From germline, CDR1 is ENHRY and CDR2 SYGVKD. CDR3 length: 16 residues. The CDR3 nucleotides are TGTGCCATCAGCCAGGACAGGGCTGTCTCTGGAAACACCATATATTTT. Amino acids: CAISQDRAVSGNTIYF.

The chain has TRBV3-1 (or the pseudogene TRBV3-2) and TRBJ2-1; 11 bases are shared with TRBD2. Germline loops: CDR1 LGHDT, CDR2 YNNKEL (reference sequence). This CDR3 is built from 17 residues. The junction had 12 bases not matched to a gene; V was cut back by 4 bases and J by 7 bases. CDR3 sequence reads: CASSRVRLAGKGNEQFF. CDR3 in DNA: TGTGCCAGCAGCCGGGTGAGACTAGCGGGAAAGGGTAATGAGCAGTTCTTC.

V is TRBV27 and J is TRBJ2-6; 9 nucleotides align to TRBD1. This CDR3 is 19 amino acids long. V shed 6 bases and J 1 base; nucleotides not matched to a gene: 13. Germline loops: CDR1 MNHEY, CDR2 SMNVEV (reference sequence). The CDR3 sequence: CASSLGPGQGASGANVLTF. CDR3 in DNA: TGTGCCAGCAGCCTAGGCCCGGGACAGGGAGCATCTGGGGCCAACGTCCTGACTTTC.

This chain links TRBV6-2 or TRBV6-3 with TRBJ1-5; D is uncertain. The CDR3 has 14 amino acids. Germline V gene data show CDR1 as MNHEY and CDR2 as SVGEGT. Between the trimmed V and J ends, which lost 0 bases and 2 bases, there was a span of 5 bases. CDR3 amino acids: CASSYSRGNQPQHF. CDR3 nucleotide sequence: TGTGCCAGCAGTTACTCTCGGGGCAATCAGCCCCAGCATTTT.

V and J are TRBV7-9 and TRBJ2-5, with D possibly matching TRBD2 (5 bases). The CDR3 extends over 13 amino acids. CDR1 SEHNR and CDR2 FQNEAQ come from the germline V gene (reference sequence). The V gene lost 5 bases and the J gene lost 3 bases, with 10 bases spanning the gap. CDR3 protein: CASSPRGEETQYF. CDR3 nucleotides: TGTGCCAGCAGCCCCCGGGGTGAAGAGACCCAGTACTTC.

The rearrangement uses TRBV6-5 and TRBJ1-5, with D perhaps matching TRBD1 (6 bases). V was cut by 6 bases and J by 4 bases, with 16 bases left in between. Germline V CDR1 and CDR2: MNHEY, SVGAGI. The CDR3 contains 15 residues. CDR3 bases: TGTGCCAGCAGCCCAAGACAGGCCCTTAATCAGCCCCAGCATTTT. It specifies CASSPRQALNQPQHF.

The rearrangement uses TRBV19 and TRBJ1-4, with 10 bases aligning to TRBD1. Trimming removed 3 bases from V and 8 bases from J; junction bases left unmatched: 6. This CDR3 has 15 residues. Germline assignment: CDR1 LNHDA and CDR2 SQIVND (reference sequence). CDR3 sequence: CASSIAGTGAEKLFF. The CDR3 DNA sequence: TGTGCCAGTAGTATTGCCGGGACAGGGGCGGAAAAACTGTTTTTT.

Here the CDR3 reads CASSPRTTKNEQFF. The DNA for the CDR3 is TGTGCCAGCTCACCACGTACGACAAAGAATGAGCAGTTCTTC. The chain links TRBV18 to TRBJ2-1, with no clear D. Germline CDR1 is KGHSH and CDR2 is LQKENI. The CDR3 covers 14 residues. V was clipped by 1 base and J by 7 bases, with 11 bases between them.

This sequence joins TRBV5-1 and TRBJ2-5; 12 bases are shared with TRBD2. J was trimmed by 0 bases and V by 4 bases; bases with no gene match: 4. The CDR3 loop spans 16 amino acids. The germline gives CDR1 SGHRS, CDR2 YFSETQ. The CDR3 here is CASSGTSGGYQETQYF. The DNA for the CDR3 is TGCGCCAGCAGCGGCACTAGCGGGGGGTACCAAGAGACCCAGTACTTC.

The V gene is TRBV5-1, the J gene TRBJ2-2; 7 nucleotides align to TRBD1. Germline CDR1 SGHRS, CDR2 YFSETQ. The CDR3 has 16 residues. V lost 0 bases to trimming and J lost 6 bases; unmatched junction nucleotides: 8. The DNA of the CDR3 is TGCGCCAGCAGCTTGGTGGGACAGTTGAGTTCCGGGGAGCTGTTTTTT. This translates into CASSLVGQLSSGELFF.

The rearrangement links TRBV2 to TRBJ2-5; TRBD2 matches at 14 bases. The CDR3 spans 15 residues. Trimming removed 8 bases from V and 4 bases from J; junction bases left unmatched: 6. Germline-derived CDR1 and CDR2 are SNHLY and FYNNEI. Here the CDR3 reads CASSPGTSGRETQYF. The CDR3 DNA sequence: TGTGCCAGCTCCCCCGGGACTAGCGGGAGAGAGACCCAGTACTTC.

As to this clone: The same CDR3 arises from other DNA sequences in this sample as well. The chain uses TRBV18 and TRBJ2-5, with 7 bases lining up with TRBD1. The germline V gene encodes CDR1 KGHSH and CDR2 LQKENI. With V trimmed by 6 bases and J by 3 bases, 4 bases remained unmatched. The CDR3 sequence is 13 residues long. In DNA, the CDR3 is TGTGCCAGCTCCCCCGGGACAGAAGAGACCCAGTACTTC. As protein: CASSPGTEETQYF.

This chain connects TRBV29-1 to TRBJ2-3; a weak D match, TRBD1 (5 bases). The CDR3 runs 12 residues. The V and J ends lost 4 bases and 6 bases respectively, with 11 bases between them. From germline, CDR1 is SQVTM and CDR2 ANQGSEA. The CDR3 nucleotides read TGCAGCGTTGGTACAGGCCCGGATACGCAGTATTTT. It codes for CSVGTGPDTQYF.

The chain combines TRBV6-6 with TRBJ2-1, with D perhaps TRBD2 (5 bases). The CDR3 covers 13 residues. The V end lost 8 bases, the J end lost 9 bases, and 17 bases lay between the germline ends. Germline CDR1 MNHNY, CDR2 SVGAGI (reference sequence). The CDR3 nucleotides are TGTGCCAGCGTGGGAGTCAGTGGCGGTGAGCAGTTCTTC. Its protein product is CASVGVSGGEQFF.

The V and J genes are TRBV7-8 and TRBJ2-1, with 8 bases identical to TRBD2. This CDR3 spans 14 amino acids. Germline V lookup: CDR1 SGHVS, CDR2 FQNEAQ. The J segment lost 3 bases and the V segment lost 3 bases, leaving 1 base of the junction unmatched. CDR3 DNA: TGTGCCAGCAGCTTGGCGGGAGGCTACAATGAGCAGTTCTTC. Residues: CASSLAGGYNEQFF.

CDR3 nucleotides: TGTGCCAGCAGCGCAACAGGGAACACCGGGGAGCTGTTTTTT. Its protein product is CASSATGNTGELFF. J is TRBJ2-2 and V is TRBV7-9; TRBD1 might be the D (5 bases). The germline gives CDR1 SEHNR, CDR2 FQNEAQ (reference sequence). This CDR3 contains 14 residues. V lost 5 bases, J lost 1 base, and 8 bases lay in between. Complete variable domain (other parts from reference TRBV7-9 and TRBJ2-2): DTGVSQNPRHKITKRGQNVTFRCDPISEHNRLYWYRQTLGQGPEFLTYFQNEAQLEKSRLLSDRFSAERPKGSFSTLEIQRTEQGDSAMYLCASSATGNTGELFFGEGSRLTVL.

The chain joins TRBV6-5 to TRBJ1-1; D uncertain. CDR1 and CDR2 from the germline V gene are MNHEY and SVGAGI. Deletions cut 3 bases from V and 5 bases from J, with 13 bases between. CDR3 size: 14 residues. CDR3 in amino acids: CASSYAFRRTEAFF. CDR3 DNA: TGTGCCAGCAGTTATGCGTTTAGGAGGACTGAAGCTTTCTTT.

V is TRBV9 and J is TRBJ1-3; 7 positions agree with TRBD1. The J segment lost 2 bases and the V segment lost 3 bases, leaving 5 bases of the junction unmatched. Germline V lookup: CDR1 SGDLS, CDR2 YYNGEE. The CDR3 is 15 residues long. CDR3 loop: CASSEGTVAGNTIYF. CDR3 coding DNA: TGTGCCAGCAGCGAGGGGACAGTAGCTGGAAACACCATATATTTT.

The gene calls are TRBV18 and TRBJ2-4, with D hard to call. The CDR3 has 13 residues. The ends were cut back, 3 bases at V and 5 bases at J, with 8 bases in the middle. Per germline, CDR1 KGHSH and CDR2 LQKENI. The CDR3 bases are TGTGCCAGCTCACCCCTCCCCGAAAACATTCAGTACTTC. This sequence encodes CASSPLPENIQYF.

The chain carries TRBV4-3 and TRBJ1-2, with D unresolved. The CDR3 length is 17 residues. CDR1 is LGHNA and CDR2 is YSLEER in the germline V gene. Trimming pared 0 bases from V and 7 bases from J, leaving 21 bases between. In DNA form, the CDR3 reads TGCGCCAGCAGCCAAGATCTAGGGCCGGGAGCCTTGGTTGGCTACACCTTC. Its translation is CASSQDLGPGALVGYTF.

This sequence joins TRBV7-8 and TRBJ1-3; D is ambiguous. Trimming left V 3 bases short and J 3 bases short, with 15 bases between. CDR3 length equals 16 residues. Germline CDR1 reads SGHVS; CDR2 reads FQNEAQ. In DNA form, the CDR3 reads TGTGCCAGCAGCTTCCTCGAGGGCGGGCGTGGAAACACCATATATTTT. It translates to CASSFLEGGRGNTIYF.

This clone appeared a single time. The genes are TRBV7-6 and TRBJ2-4, with D possibly matching TRBD2 (6 bases). V shed 5 bases and J shed 6 bases, with 32 bases lying between them. The CDR3 totals 20 residues. Germline loops: CDR1 SGHVS, CDR2 FNYEAQ. The CDR3 reads CASSPLEAGTHHPPGNIQYF. CDR3 coding DNA: TGTGCCAGCAGCCCATTGGAGGCAGGGACTCATCATCCCCCGGGAAACATTCAGTACTTC.

The chain joins TRBV7-2 to TRBJ2-7; 7 nucleotides align to TRBD2. Germline V lookup: CDR1 SGHTA, CDR2 FQGNSA. Trimming cost V 4 bases and J 6 bases; bases outside gene matches: 15. The CDR3 length is 16 residues. The CDR3 loop is CASSSPGWGGSGEQYF. DNA of the CDR3: TGTGCCAGCAGCTCCCCCGGTTGGGGGGGGTCAGGCGAGCAGTACTTC.

In its sample, this clone was seen once. The gene calls are TRBV19 and TRBJ1-2; tentatively, D is TRBD1 (5 bases). Trimming removed 6 bases from V and 5 bases from J, with 13 bases in between. CDR3 length equals 13 residues. Per the germline V gene, CDR1 is LNHDA and CDR2 is SQIVND (reference sequence). This chain's CDR3 is CASSGGRGYGYTF. Written as DNA, the CDR3 is TGTGCCAGTAGCGGGGGGAGAGGGTATGGCTACACCTTC.

The chain recombines TRBV6-5 with TRBJ1-6; D may be TRBD1 (5 bases). The CDR3 loop spans 12 amino acids. V was pared by 6 bases and J by 8 bases, with 8 bases between. Germline CDR1 reads MNHEY; CDR2 reads SVGAGI. In DNA, the CDR3 is TGTGCCAGCAGGGGACTGGATTCACCCCTCCACTTT. It translates to CASRGLDSPLHF.

The chain uses TRBV5-1 and TRBJ2-5; D possibly corresponds to TRBD2 (6 bases). CDR1 is SGHRS and CDR2 is YFSETQ in the germline V gene. Trimming took off 0 bases at V and 2 bases at J, with 20 bases between the two ends. This CDR3 spans 18 amino acids. CDR3: CASSLELAGGAKQETQYF. As DNA, the CDR3 is TGCGCCAGCAGCTTGGAGTTAGCCGGCGGGGCTAAACAAGAGACCCAGTACTTC.

V and J are TRBV7-8 and TRBJ2-6; D may be TRBD2 (5 bases). The CDR3 totals 13 residues. Germline V gene data show CDR1 as SGHVS and CDR2 as FQNEAQ. V gave up 8 bases and J gave up 1 base, with 6 bases separating them. This CDR3 is CASGESGANVLTF. Here the CDR3 DNA reads TGTGCCAGCGGGGAGTCTGGGGCCAACGTCCTGACTTTC.

As DNA, the CDR3 is TGTGCCAGTACCAGCAGGGGGGCCGGGGAGCTGTTTTTT. Its protein product is CASTSRGAGELFF. The chain links TRBV19 to TRBJ2-2; weak D call: TRBD1 (7 bases). Germline CDR1 reads LNHDA; CDR2 reads SQIVND (reference sequence). This CDR3 has 13 residues. Trimming took off 7 bases at V and 6 bases at J, with 12 bases between the two ends.